This entry lists 8 T cell receptor beta chains sequenced from one sample in a study of CD8 T cells in Susac syndrome. Reverse transcription of about 0.45 to 1 ug RNA was carried out with random hexamers. Using its own MiXCR run on the immunoSEQ multiplex PCR reads, TCRdb lists one record per CDR3 protein. The table lists about 83,000 distinct CDR3 sequences, about 96% of them singletons. Sample: CD8+ T cells from PBMCs. The receptors stem from a human donor with Susac syndrome.

The chain couples TRBV4-1 to TRBJ2-4, with D perhaps assigned TRBD1 or TRBD2 (5 bases each). The CDR3 has 14 residues. Trimming shortened V by 5 bases and J by 5 bases, and 13 bases separated the two germline ends. Germline V lookup: CDR1 MGHRA, CDR2 YSYEKL. The CDR3 loop reads CASSAPGRQNIQYF. The CDR3 region has the DNA TGCGCCAGCAGCGCACCGGGACGCCAAAACATTCAGTACTTC.

This clonotype has a single count. V is TRBV5-4 and J is TRBJ1-1; TRBD1 matches 11 bases. From germline, CDR1 is SGHNT and CDR2 YYREEE (reference sequence). This CDR3 has 16 amino acids. Losses at the gene ends were 4 bases for V and 0 bases for J; bases not matched to a gene: 5. CDR3 protein: CASSAGTGGMNTEAFF. In DNA form, the CDR3 reads TGTGCCAGCAGCGCCGGGACAGGGGGTATGAACACTGAAGCTTTCTTT.

V gene TRBV20-1 combines with J gene TRBJ2-1; D remains ambiguous. Germline assignment: CDR1 DFQATT and CDR2 SNEGSKA (reference sequence). The V gene lost 7 bases and the J gene lost 3 bases, with 4 bases spanning the gap. The CDR3 is 10 amino acids. The CDR3 DNA is TGCAGTGGGGGCTACAATGAGCAGTTCTTC. Encoded protein: CSGGYNEQFF.

This sequence joins TRBV30 and TRBJ2-5; weak D call: TRBD2 (5 bases). Trimming took 2 bases from V and 1 from J, leaving 8 bases between them. Germline CDR1 reads GTSNPN; CDR2 reads SVGIG (reference sequence). The CDR3 sequence is 13 residues long. The DNA for the CDR3 is TGTGCCTGGAGTTCGGGGAGCCAAGAGACCCAGTACTTC. Protein sequence: CAWSSGSQETQYF. Full variable domain (missing parts from reference TRBV30 and TRBJ2-5): SQTIHQWPATLVQPVGSPLSLECTVEGTSNPNLYWYRQAAGRGLQLLFYSVGIGQISSEVPQNLSASRPQDRQFILSSKKLLLSDSGFYLCAWSSGSQETQYFGPGTRLLVL.

The J gene is TRBJ2-3, the V gene TRBV20-1, with D perhaps assigned TRBD1 or TRBD2 (5 bases each). Germline-derived CDR1 and CDR2 are DFQATT and SNEGSKA (reference sequence). This CDR3 spans 15 amino acids. V was cut by 1 base and J by 2 bases, with 13 bases left in between. CDR3 sequence: CSARVGGDTTDTQYF. The CDR3 nucleotides are TGCAGTGCTAGAGTTGGGGGTGACACCACAGATACGCAGTATTTT.

This clonotype was detected only once. This rearrangement joins TRBV7-9 to TRBJ2-5, with 8 bases aligning to TRBD1. V lost 5 bases to trimming and J lost 4 bases; unmatched junction nucleotides: 9. The CDR3 contains 15 residues. The germline CDR1 and CDR2 sequences are SEHNR and FQNEAQ (reference sequence). The CDR3 coding sequence is TGTGCCAGCAGCATCGGACAGGGTCAAGGAGAGACCCAGTACTTC. Amino acids: CASSIGQGQGETQYF.

This clonotype was counted a single time. The rearrangement links TRBV12-3 or TRBV12-4 to TRBJ1-1; D unresolved. CDR3 length: 14 amino acids. The V end lost 2 bases, the J end lost 1 base, and 8 bases lay between the germline ends. CDR3 residues: CASSLTVSNTEAFF. The CDR3 DNA reads TGTGCCAGCAGTTTAACAGTCTCGAACACTGAAGCTTTCTTT.

V usage is TRBV20-1 and J usage is TRBJ1-5; D not certain. V was pared by 3 bases and J by 0 bases, with 12 bases between. The germline gives CDR1 DFQATT, CDR2 SNEGSKA (reference sequence). The CDR3 is 15 amino acids. The chain's CDR3 is CSARAPAGSNQPQHF. CDR3 bases: TGCAGTGCTAGGGCCCCGGCAGGTAGCAATCAGCCCCAGCATTTT.